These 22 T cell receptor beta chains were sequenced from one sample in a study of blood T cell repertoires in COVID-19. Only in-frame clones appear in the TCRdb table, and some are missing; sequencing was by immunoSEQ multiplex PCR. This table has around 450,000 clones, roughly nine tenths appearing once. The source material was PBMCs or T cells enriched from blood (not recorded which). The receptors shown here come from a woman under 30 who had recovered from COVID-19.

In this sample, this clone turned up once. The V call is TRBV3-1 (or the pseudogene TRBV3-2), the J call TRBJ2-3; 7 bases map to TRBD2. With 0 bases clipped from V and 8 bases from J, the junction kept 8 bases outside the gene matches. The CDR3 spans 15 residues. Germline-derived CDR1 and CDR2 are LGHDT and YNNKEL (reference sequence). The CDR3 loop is CASSQDSLAVGTQYF. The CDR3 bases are TGTGCCAGCAGCCAAGATAGTCTAGCGGTGGGTACGCAGTATTTT.

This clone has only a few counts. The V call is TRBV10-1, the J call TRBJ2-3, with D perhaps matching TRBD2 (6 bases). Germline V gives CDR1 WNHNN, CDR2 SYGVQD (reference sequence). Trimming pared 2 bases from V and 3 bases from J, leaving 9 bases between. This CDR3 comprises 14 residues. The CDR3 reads CASSETRGTDTQYF. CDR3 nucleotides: TGCGCCAGCAGTGAGACACGGGGGACAGATACGCAGTATTTT.

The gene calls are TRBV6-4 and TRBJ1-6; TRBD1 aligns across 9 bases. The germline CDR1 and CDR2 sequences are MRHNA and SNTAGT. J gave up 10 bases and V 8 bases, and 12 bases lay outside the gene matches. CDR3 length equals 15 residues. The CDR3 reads CASRVPGTGYSPLHF. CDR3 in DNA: TGTGCCAGCCGAGTTCCCGGGACAGGGTACTCACCCCTCCACTTT.

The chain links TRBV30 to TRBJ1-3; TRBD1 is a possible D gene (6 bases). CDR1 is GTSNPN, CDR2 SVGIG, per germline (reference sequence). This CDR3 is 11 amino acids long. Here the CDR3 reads CAMGGPGTIYF. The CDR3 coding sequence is TGTGCGATGGGGGGGCCAGGCACCATATATTTT.

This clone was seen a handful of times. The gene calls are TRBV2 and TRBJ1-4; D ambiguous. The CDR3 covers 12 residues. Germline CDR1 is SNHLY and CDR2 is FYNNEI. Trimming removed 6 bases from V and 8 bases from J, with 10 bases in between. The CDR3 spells CASRPREEKLFF. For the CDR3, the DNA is TGTGCCAGCAGACCCCGAGAGGAAAAACTGTTTTTT.

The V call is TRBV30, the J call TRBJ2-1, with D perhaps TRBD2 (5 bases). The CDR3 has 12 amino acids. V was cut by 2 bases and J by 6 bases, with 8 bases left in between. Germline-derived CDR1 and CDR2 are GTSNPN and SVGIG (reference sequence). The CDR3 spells CAWSTRGNEQFF. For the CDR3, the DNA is TGTGCCTGGAGTACCCGGGGCAATGAGCAGTTCTTC. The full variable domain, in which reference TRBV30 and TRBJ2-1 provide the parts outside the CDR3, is SQTIHQWPATLVQPVGSPLSLECTVEGTSNPNLYWYRQAAGRGLQLLFYSVGIGQISSEVPQNLSASRPQDRQFILSSKKLLLSDSGFYLCAWSTRGNEQFFGPGTRLTVL.

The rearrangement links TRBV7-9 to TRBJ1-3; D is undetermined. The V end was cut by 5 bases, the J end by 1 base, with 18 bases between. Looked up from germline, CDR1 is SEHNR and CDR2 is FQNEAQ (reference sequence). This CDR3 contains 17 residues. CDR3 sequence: CASSILREAISGNTIYF. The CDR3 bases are TGTGCCAGCAGCATACTAAGGGAGGCCATTTCTGGAAACACCATATATTTT.

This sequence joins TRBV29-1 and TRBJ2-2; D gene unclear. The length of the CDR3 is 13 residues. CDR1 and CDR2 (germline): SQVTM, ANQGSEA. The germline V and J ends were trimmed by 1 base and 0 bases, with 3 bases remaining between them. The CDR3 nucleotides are TGCAGCGTTGAAGCTTCGAACACCGGGGAGCTGTTTTTT. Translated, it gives CSVEASNTGELFF.

CDR3 nucleotide sequence: TGTGCCAGCAGCGTCGACACAGGGGAAGAGACCCAGTACTTC. It yields the protein CASSVDTGEETQYF. The genes are TRBV9 and TRBJ2-5; 7 bases are a match to TRBD1. The CDR3 length is 14 residues. The trim removed 2 bases at V and 3 bases at J, leaving 4 bases unmatched. CDR1 is SGDLS and CDR2 is YYNGEE in the germline V gene.

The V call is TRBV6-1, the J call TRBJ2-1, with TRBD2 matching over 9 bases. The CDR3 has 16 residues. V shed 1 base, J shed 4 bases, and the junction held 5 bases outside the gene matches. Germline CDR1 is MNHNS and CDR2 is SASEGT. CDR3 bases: TGTGCCAGCAGTGAAGTGGGCGGGGGGGCTTACAATGAGCAGTTCTTC. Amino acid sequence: CASSEVGGGAYNEQFF.

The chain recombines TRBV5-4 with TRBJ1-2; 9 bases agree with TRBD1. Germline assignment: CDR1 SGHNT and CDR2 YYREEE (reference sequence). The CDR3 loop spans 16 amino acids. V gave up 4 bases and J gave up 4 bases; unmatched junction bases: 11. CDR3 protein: CASSRDRAQGSYGYTF. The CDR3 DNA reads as TGTGCCAGCAGCCGGGACAGGGCACAGGGGAGCTATGGCTACACCTTC.

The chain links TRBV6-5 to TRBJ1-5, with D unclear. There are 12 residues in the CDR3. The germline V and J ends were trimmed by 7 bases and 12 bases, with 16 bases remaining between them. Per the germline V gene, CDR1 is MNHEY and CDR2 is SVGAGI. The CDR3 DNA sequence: TGTGCCAGCACCCCCTCAGGACTTCGCCAGCATTTT. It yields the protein CASTPSGLRQHF.

The CDR3 is CASSLAGGLSPLHF. In nucleotides, the CDR3 is TGTGCCAGCAGCTTAGCAGGGGGCCTCTCACCCCTCCACTTT. This rearrangement joins TRBV11-2 to TRBJ1-6, with TRBD1 identical over 8 bases. Germline CDR1 and CDR2: SGHAT and FQNNGV. The CDR3 loop spans 14 amino acids. Trimming removed 1 base from V and 10 bases from J; junction bases left unmatched: 3.

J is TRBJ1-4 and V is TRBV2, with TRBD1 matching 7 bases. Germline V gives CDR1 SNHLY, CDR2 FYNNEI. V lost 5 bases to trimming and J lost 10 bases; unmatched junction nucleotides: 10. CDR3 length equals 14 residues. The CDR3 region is CASSKDRNEGKLFF. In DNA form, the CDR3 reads TGTGCCAGCAGTAAGGACAGGAATGAAGGAAAACTGTTTTTT. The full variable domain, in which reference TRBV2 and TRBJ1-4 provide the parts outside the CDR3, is EPEVTQTPSHQVTQMGQEVILRCVPISNHLYFYWYRQILGQKVEFLVSFYNNEISEKSEIFDDQFSVERPDGSNFTLKIRSTKLEDSAMYFCASSKDRNEGKLFFGSGTQLSVL.

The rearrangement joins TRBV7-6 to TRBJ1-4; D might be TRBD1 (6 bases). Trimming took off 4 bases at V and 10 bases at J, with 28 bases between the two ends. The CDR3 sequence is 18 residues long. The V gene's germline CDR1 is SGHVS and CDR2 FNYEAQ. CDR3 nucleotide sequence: TGTGCCAGCAGCTCCCCCGCTCGCCAGGGGATAATGATGGGAAAACTGTTTTTT. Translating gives CASSSPARQGIMMGKLFF.

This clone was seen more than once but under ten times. Here the CDR3 reads CASSQSQGNTGELFF. Here the CDR3 DNA reads TGTGCCAGCAGTCAGTCCCAGGGGAACACCGGGGAGCTGTTTTTT. V and J are TRBV7-9 and TRBJ2-2, with D possibly being TRBD1 (5 bases). Germline CDR1 reads SEHNR; CDR2 reads FQNEAQ (reference sequence). This CDR3 has 15 residues. The V end was cut by 6 bases, the J end by 1 base, with 12 bases between.

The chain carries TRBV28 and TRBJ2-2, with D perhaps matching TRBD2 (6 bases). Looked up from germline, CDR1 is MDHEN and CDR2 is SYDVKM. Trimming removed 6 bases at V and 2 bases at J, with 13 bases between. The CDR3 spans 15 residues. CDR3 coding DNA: TGTGCCAGCAGAGTGAGGAGGGATAACACCGGGGAGCTGTTTTTT. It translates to CASRVRRDNTGELFF.

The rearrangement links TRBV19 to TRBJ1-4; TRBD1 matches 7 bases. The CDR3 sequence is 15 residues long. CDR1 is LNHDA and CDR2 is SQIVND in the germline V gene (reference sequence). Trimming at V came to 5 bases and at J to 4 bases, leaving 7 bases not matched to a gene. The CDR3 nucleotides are TGTGCCAGTAGTCCGTGGACAGGACGTAATGAAAAACTGTTTTTT. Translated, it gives CASSPWTGRNEKLFF.

The CDR3 DNA reads as TGTGCCAGCAGCCCCCATCCTCCGGGCACTGAAGCTTTCTTT. Translated: CASSPHPPGTEAFF. V usage is TRBV7-2 and J usage is TRBJ1-1; unclear D gene. The CDR3 has 14 residues. V dropped 5 bases and J dropped 4 bases, with 14 bases sitting between them. CDR1 SGHTA and CDR2 FQGNSA come from the germline V gene.

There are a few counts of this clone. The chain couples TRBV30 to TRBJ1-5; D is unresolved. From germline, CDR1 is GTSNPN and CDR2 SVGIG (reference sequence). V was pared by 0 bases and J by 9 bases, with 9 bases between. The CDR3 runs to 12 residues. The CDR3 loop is CAWSVGLRPQHF. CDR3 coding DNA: TGTGCCTGGAGTGTTGGGCTTAGGCCCCAGCATTTT. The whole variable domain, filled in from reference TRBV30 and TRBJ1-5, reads SQTIHQWPATLVQPVGSPLSLECTVEGTSNPNLYWYRQAAGRGLQLLFYSVGIGQISSEVPQNLSASRPQDRQFILSSKKLLLSDSGFYLCAWSVGLRPQHFGDGTRLSIL.

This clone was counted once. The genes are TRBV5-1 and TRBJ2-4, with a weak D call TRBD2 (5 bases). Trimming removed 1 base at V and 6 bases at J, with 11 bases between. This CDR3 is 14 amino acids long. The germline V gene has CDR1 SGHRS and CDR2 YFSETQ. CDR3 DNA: TGCGCCAGCAGCTTGTCGTCCGGAGGAAACATTCAGTACTTC. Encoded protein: CASSLSSGGNIQYF.

CDR3 region: CAWIHRATGANVLTF. The CDR3 nucleotides are TGTGCCTGGATCCACAGGGCTACTGGGGCCAACGTCCTGACTTTC. The V call is TRBV30, the J call TRBJ2-6, with D possibly TRBD1 on 6 matching bases. V was trimmed by 4 bases and J by 2 bases, leaving 12 bases between them. Germline V gene lookup returns CDR1 GTSNPN and CDR2 SVGIG (reference sequence). This CDR3 region has 15 residues.